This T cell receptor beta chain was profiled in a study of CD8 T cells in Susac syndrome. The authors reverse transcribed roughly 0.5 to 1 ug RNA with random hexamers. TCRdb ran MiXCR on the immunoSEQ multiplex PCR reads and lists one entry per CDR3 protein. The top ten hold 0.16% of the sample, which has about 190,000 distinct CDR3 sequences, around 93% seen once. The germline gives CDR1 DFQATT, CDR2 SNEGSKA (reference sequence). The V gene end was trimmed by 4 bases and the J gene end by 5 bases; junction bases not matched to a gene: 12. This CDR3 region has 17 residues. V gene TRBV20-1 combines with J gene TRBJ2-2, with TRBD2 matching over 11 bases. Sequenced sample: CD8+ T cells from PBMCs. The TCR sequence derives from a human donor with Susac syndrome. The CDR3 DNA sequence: TGCAGTGCTAAGCTGTCTAGCGGGGGGTTCTCGACCGGGGAGCTGTTTTTT. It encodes CSAKLSSGGFSTGELFF.